The next 17 T cell receptor beta chains were all read from a single sample in a study of blood T cell repertoires in COVID-19. Clones were sequenced by immunoSEQ multiplex PCR, and TCRdb holds only the in-frame ones, with some missing. The sample records around 19,000 clones, roughly 89% being singletons. Sequencing used peripheral blood. These receptors all come from a human donor in a cohort sampled during active COVID-19. The donor label of this sample is uncertain.

As DNA, the CDR3 is TGTGCCAGCAGCGCCCAGGGGAACACTGAAGCTTTCTTT. This translates into CASSAQGNTEAFF. The V call is TRBV7-8, the J call TRBJ1-1; TRBD1 might be the D (5 bases). Germline assignment: CDR1 SGHVS and CDR2 FQNEAQ. The CDR3 extends over 13 amino acids. V lost 5 bases to trimming and J lost 1 base, with 8 bases between them.

CDR3 DNA sequence: TGTGCCAGCAGCCAAGACAGGGGCCTCTCTGGCTACACCTTC. It specifies CASSQDRGLSGYTF. V usage is TRBV14 and J usage is TRBJ1-2, with D perhaps matching TRBD1 (6 bases). CDR1 and CDR2 (germline): SGHDN, FVKESK. Between the trimmed V and J ends, which lost 0 bases and 7 bases, there was a span of 12 bases. The CDR3 extends over 14 amino acids.

The CDR3 DNA is TGTGCCAGCAAGCGAGCCGGGACATCCTGGACCGAGCAGTACTTC. Protein sequence: CASKRAGTSWTEQYF. The chain employs TRBV6-5 and TRBJ2-7; possible D gene TRBD1, 6 bases. CDR1 is MNHEY and CDR2 is SVGAGI in the germline V gene. Trimming took 7 bases from V and 6 from J, leaving 22 bases between them. CDR3 length: 15 amino acids.

V usage is TRBV11-2 and J usage is TRBJ2-3; 9 bases match TRBD2. J gave up 3 bases and V 3 bases, and 7 bases lay outside the gene matches. The germline CDR1 and CDR2 sequences are SGHAT and FQNNGV. CDR3 length: 16 amino acids. CDR3 sequence (DNA): TGTGCCAGCAGCTTGAGGAGGGGACTAGCAACAGATACGCAGTATTTT. It specifies CASSLRRGLATDTQYF.

The V gene is TRBV6-5, the J gene TRBJ2-4; 7 bases line up with TRBD1. Germline V gene sequence: CDR1 MNHEY, CDR2 SVGAGI. Trimming took 5 bases from V and 0 from J; bases not matched to a gene: 4. This CDR3 region has 15 residues. The CDR3 region is CASSTGAIAKNIQYF. CDR3 DNA: TGTGCCAGCAGTACAGGGGCAATAGCCAAAAACATTCAGTACTTC.

The rearrangement joins TRBV5-1 to TRBJ2-5; tentative D call: TRBD2 (5 bases). The CDR3 spans 17 residues. The V gene lost 7 bases and the J gene lost 3 bases, with 25 bases spanning the gap. The germline V gene has CDR1 SGHRS and CDR2 YFSETQ. The chain's CDR3 is CASRLNLRAVEEETQYF. The DNA of the CDR3 is TGCGCCAGCCGCCTGAACCTGAGGGCGGTTGAAGAAGAGACCCAGTACTTC.

The V gene is TRBV3-1 (or the pseudogene TRBV3-2), the J gene TRBJ2-7; D perhaps matches TRBD2 (5 bases). CDR3 length: 16 residues. V lost 2 bases to trimming and J lost 2 bases, with 16 bases between them. Germline V lookup: CDR1 LGHDT, CDR2 YNNKEL (reference sequence). For the CDR3, the DNA is TGTGCCAGCAGCCAAAACCCAATTGGAGGAGCCTACGAGCAGTACTTC. Translated: CASSQNPIGGAYEQYF.

This chain joins TRBV12-2 and TRBJ1-6; the table's D call TRBD1 went unverified against the DNA. TRBV12-2 is annotated as a pseudogene. The length of the CDR3 is 17 residues. This chain's CDR3 is CASRLGQGAGSDSPLHF. Here the CDR3 DNA reads TGTGCAAGTCGCCTGGGACAGGGGGCGGGCTCGGATTCACCCCTCCACTTT.

In DNA, the CDR3 is TGTGCCAGCAGCTTGCCGGTTAACTATGGCTACACCTTC. Its protein product is CASSLPVNYGYTF. This rearrangement joins TRBV5-6 to TRBJ1-2; D is unresolved. CDR3 size: 13 residues. Between the trimmed V and J ends, which lost 1 base and 1 base, there was a span of 5 bases. CDR1 and CDR2 from the germline V gene are SGHDT and YYEEEE.

This clone was recorded only once. The rearrangement joins TRBV21-1 to TRBJ2-3; the D call in the table, TRBD2, was not verified against the DNA. TRBV21-1 is flagged as a pseudogene. The CDR3 length is 13 residues. The CDR3 loop is CASSKAPRDTQYF. Written as DNA, the CDR3 is TGTGCCAGCAGCAAAGCGCCGCGAGATACGCAGTATTTT.

The CDR3 DNA is TGTGCCAGCAGTGAAAGGGGGCGCGGCTATGGCTACACCTTC. Amino acids: CASSERGRGYGYTF. This rearrangement joins TRBV6-1 to TRBJ1-2; 7 bases line up with TRBD1. The length of the CDR3 is 14 residues. Trimming removed 2 bases from V and 4 bases from J; junction bases left unmatched: 4. Germline CDR1 and CDR2: MNHNS and SASEGT.

The V gene is TRBV5-1, the J gene TRBJ1-2; possible D gene TRBD1, 6 bases. This CDR3 is built from 14 residues. V gave up 0 bases and J gave up 1 base, with 7 bases separating them. The germline CDR1 and CDR2 sequences are SGHRS and YFSETQ. CDR3 region: CASSLGGLNYGYTF. CDR3 DNA: TGCGCCAGCAGCTTGGGGGGGCTTAACTATGGCTACACCTTC.

This clone was recorded once. The rearrangement joins TRBV28 to TRBJ2-7; 7 nucleotides line up with TRBD1. This CDR3 has 13 residues. Losses at the gene ends were 5 bases for V and 2 bases for J; bases not matched to a gene: 3. Germline V gene sequence: CDR1 MDHEN, CDR2 SYDVKM. The CDR3 is CASSEGQTYEQYF. The CDR3 region has the DNA TGTGCCAGCAGTGAGGGACAGACCTACGAGCAGTACTTC.

The genes are TRBV10-3 and TRBJ2-5; D may be TRBD1 (5 bases). The CDR3 has 16 amino acids. Germline lookup yields CDR1 ENHRY and CDR2 SYGVKD. Trimming pared 4 bases from V and 0 bases from J, leaving 15 bases between. The CDR3 protein is CAISGPGDRHQETQYF. The DNA of the CDR3 is TGTGCCATCAGTGGCCCTGGTGACAGACACCAAGAGACCCAGTACTTC.

The genes are TRBV5-1 and TRBJ2-3; D perhaps matches TRBD2 (6 bases). Germline V lookup: CDR1 SGHRS, CDR2 YFSETQ. The V end lost 1 base, the J end lost 4 bases, and 10 bases lay between the germline ends. The CDR3 runs to 14 residues. The CDR3 DNA reads TGCGCCAGCAGCTTGTTCGGGGGTGCAGATACGCAGTATTTT. Residues: CASSLFGGADTQYF.

The chain combines TRBV6-2 or TRBV6-3 with TRBJ2-3; D is unresolved. The V gene's germline CDR1 is MNHEY and CDR2 SVGEGT. The V gene lost 6 bases and the J gene lost 1 base, with 5 bases spanning the gap. This CDR3 spans 12 amino acids. The chain's CDR3 is CASSQRTDTQYF. CDR3 DNA sequence: TGTGCCAGCAGCCAGCGCACAGATACGCAGTATTTT.

The chain combines TRBV28 with TRBJ1-1, with TRBD1 matching over 8 bases. The V segment lost 4 bases and the J segment 2 bases; nucleotides outside the gene matches: 3. CDR3 length: 14 amino acids. Germline V CDR1 and CDR2: MDHEN, SYDVKM. CDR3 in amino acids: CASSWDRLNTEAFF. CDR3 bases: TGTGCCAGCAGTTGGGACAGGCTCAACACTGAAGCTTTCTTT.